These 13 T cell receptor beta chains were all obtained from the same sample, sequenced in a study of Graves' ophthalmopathy and Graves' hyperthyroidism. Beta-chain TCR CDR3 regions were amplified from RNA transcripts. First-round RT-PCR relied on HTBI primers, and a second-round multiplex PCR came next. TCRdb processed the multiplex PCR reads anew with MiXCR; each CDR3 protein has one entry. The sample has around 1.1 million distinct CDR3 sequences, about two fifths seen once. The sample comprised peripheral blood or thyroid tissue (not recorded which). The receptors shown here come from an adult man with Graves' hyperthyroidism.

Remarks on this clonotype: This may stem from a read error, because a much larger clone lies one nucleotide away. CDR3: CSAILFNEKLFF. The DNA for the CDR3 is TGCAGCGCTATACTTTTTAATGAAAAACTGTTTTTT. The rearrangement joins TRBV29-1 to TRBJ1-4; D gene uncertain. This CDR3 spans 12 amino acids. Germline lookup yields CDR1 SQVTM and CDR2 ANQGSEA. Trimming left V 7 bases short and J 4 bases short, with 10 bases between.

The gene calls are TRBV10-2 and TRBJ2-2, with unresolved D. V lost 2 bases, J lost 4 bases, and 8 bases lay in between. Germline CDR1 WSHSY, CDR2 SAAADI. This CDR3 comprises 14 residues. The CDR3 sequence: CASSERQPTGELFF. The CDR3 DNA follows: TGCGCCAGCAGTGAGCGTCAGCCCACCGGGGAGCTGTTTTTT.

This clonotype was counted a few times. The chain uses TRBV4-3 and TRBJ1-2; D is possibly TRBD1 (5 bases). This CDR3 comprises 15 residues. V lost 0 bases to trimming and J lost 3 bases, with 11 bases between them. CDR1 and CDR2 from the germline V gene are LGHNA and YSLEER. CDR3 sequence: CASSQDKAGYYGYTF. Written as DNA, the CDR3 is TGCGCCAGCAGCCAAGATAAGGCAGGGTACTATGGCTACACCTTC.

This clonotype was counted many times. The V gene is TRBV29-1, the J gene TRBJ1-2, with D unclear. The CDR3 sequence is 12 residues long. Germline V gene sequence: CDR1 SQVTM, CDR2 ANQGSEA. V was trimmed by 7 bases and J by 5 bases, leaving 14 bases between them. The CDR3 DNA follows: TGCAGCGCTAGAATGACTGGGTATGGCTACACCTTC. Translated: CSARMTGYGYTF.

With regard to this clonotype: This may be a read error: a much more frequent sequence differs by one nucleotide. This chain connects TRBV10-3 to TRBJ1-6, with D possibly TRBD1 on 6 matching bases. V shed 3 bases and J shed 6 bases, with 15 bases lying between them. This CDR3 has 16 amino acids. Germline V gives CDR1 ENHRY, CDR2 SYGVKD. CDR3 region: CAISDSQGPTNSPLHF. The DNA of the CDR3 is TGTGCCATCAGTGATTCACAGGGACCGACTAATTCACCCCTCCACTTT.

Regarding this clonotype: The junction and the germline gene differ at one end; a read error may be behind it. The rearrangement joins TRBV7-2 to TRBJ2-5; possible D gene TRBD1, 6 bases. Germline V gene sequence: CDR1 SGHTA, CDR2 FQGNSA. The CDR3 contains 15 residues. CDR3 sequence: CASSQSPGGGETQYF. In nucleotides, the CDR3 is TGCGCCAGCAGCCAATCACCTGGGGGCGGGGAGACCCAGTACTTC. Variable domain in full (rest from reference TRBV7-2 and TRBJ2-5): GAGVSQSPSNKVTEKGKDVELRCDPISGHTALYWYRQSLGQGLEFLIYFQGNSAPDKSGLPSDRFSAERTGGSVSTLTIQRTQQEDSAVYLCASSQSPGGGETQYFGPGTRLLVL.

This clonotype is a singleton in its sample. V and J are TRBV12-3 or TRBV12-4 and TRBJ1-1, with D maybe TRBD1 (5 bases). V lost 4 bases and J lost 8, with 17 bases in between. The CDR3 has 14 amino acids. CDR3 residues: CASSYGARWGEAFF. The CDR3 DNA is TGTGCCAGCAGTTACGGTGCACGGTGGGGCGAAGCTTTCTTT.

The chain carries TRBV5-1 and TRBJ2-2, with no clear D. The length of the CDR3 is 14 residues. The germline CDR1 and CDR2 sequences are SGHRS and YFSETQ. The germline V and J ends were trimmed by 0 bases and 0 bases, with 3 bases remaining between them. The CDR3 nucleotides are TGCGCCAGCAGCTTGGAGCCGAACACCGGGGAGCTGTTTTTT. Its translation is CASSLEPNTGELFF.

V gene TRBV7-2 combines with J gene TRBJ2-7; TRBD2 might be the D (6 bases). Trimming shortened V by 5 bases and J by 6 bases, and 14 bases separated the two germline ends. From germline, CDR1 is SGHTA and CDR2 FQGNSA. The CDR3 covers 13 residues. CDR3 bases: TGTGCCAGCAGCCAACCGCGGGGAGCCGAGCAGTACTTC. Its protein is CASSQPRGAEQYF.

V is TRBV12-5 and J is TRBJ1-1; D is unresolved. Trimming removed 3 bases at V and 4 bases at J, with 9 bases between. CDR1 is LGHNT, CDR2 FRNRAP, per germline. The CDR3 spans 13 residues. CDR3 nucleotide sequence: TGTGCTAGTGGTTTAGATGCAGGCACTGAAGCTTTCTTT. Its protein product is CASGLDAGTEAFF.

This clonotype was seen at least ten times. This chain uses TRBV11-2 with TRBJ2-5, with 7 nucleotides matching TRBD2. This CDR3 contains 15 residues. Germline lookup yields CDR1 SGHAT and CDR2 FQNNGV. Unmatched junction bases numbered 2, after V lost 1 base and J lost 0 bases. The CDR3 DNA sequence: TGTGCCAGCAGCTTAGGCGGGAGAGACCAAGAGACCCAGTACTTC. It specifies CASSLGGRDQETQYF.

This clonotype was seen only a few times. V usage is TRBV7-2 and J usage is TRBJ2-5, with a tentative D call TRBD1 (5 bases). The CDR3 is 14 amino acids. V was pared by 6 bases and J by 0 bases, with 11 bases between. CDR1 SGHTA and CDR2 FQGNSA come from the germline V gene. DNA of the CDR3: TGTGCCAGCAGTTACCTGACAGACCAAGAGACCCAGTACTTC. Protein product: CASSYLTDQETQYF.

This clonotype has more than one count but fewer than ten. The chain is built from TRBV14 and TRBJ2-7, with D perhaps TRBD1 (5 bases). The CDR3 is made up of 14 amino acids. CDR1 SGHDN and CDR2 FVKESK come from the germline V gene. The V gene lost 1 base and the J gene lost 2 bases, with 9 bases spanning the gap. CDR3: CASSQVGQAYEQYF. The DNA for the CDR3 is TGTGCCAGCAGCCAAGTTGGACAAGCCTACGAGCAGTACTTC.